Below, 22 T cell receptor beta chains from the same sample are listed, as sequenced in a study of blood T cell repertoires in COVID-19. Method: immunoSEQ multiplex PCR; TCRdb's copy keeps in-frame clones and lacks some. The sample carries a few hundred thousand clones, roughly 80% recorded once. Sequencing input: peripheral blood. The receptors shown here come from a woman older than 75 with acute or convalescent COVID-19.

The chain uses TRBV19 and TRBJ2-3, with 10 bases identical to TRBD2. This CDR3 is built from 16 residues. Germline V lookup: CDR1 LNHDA, CDR2 SQIVND (reference sequence). V was pared by 5 bases and J by 1 base, with 6 bases of the junction left unmatched. CDR3 protein: CASSARLAGGTDTQYF. The CDR3 DNA reads as TGTGCCAGTAGTGCCCGACTAGCGGGCGGCACAGATACGCAGTATTTT.

This clone was seen a single time. This rearrangement joins TRBV12-3 or TRBV12-4 to TRBJ1-4; D remains ambiguous. The length of the CDR3 is 13 residues. The germline V and J ends were trimmed by 6 bases and 4 bases, with 9 bases remaining between them. The CDR3 bases are TGTGCCAGCAGCCAATCGGGTAATGAAAAACTGTTTTTT. The encoded protein is CASSQSGNEKLFF.

The chain couples TRBV28 to TRBJ2-7; D gene unclear. The CDR3 is 12 amino acids. CDR1 MDHEN and CDR2 SYDVKM come from the germline V gene. This CDR3 is CVVSELHYEQYF. In DNA form, the CDR3 reads TGTGTGGTCAGCGAACTACACTACGAGCAGTACTTC.

The rearrangement uses TRBV5-1 and TRBJ2-7; D not certain. The CDR3 length is 13 residues. Germline loops: CDR1 SGHRS, CDR2 YFSETQ. Trimming removed 3 bases at V and 7 bases at J, with 14 bases between. CDR3 nucleotides: TGCGCCAGCAGCTCCCCCCAGAGCAGGGAGCAGTACTTC. This gives the protein CASSSPQSREQYF.

The V call is TRBV27, the J call TRBJ1-2; TRBD1 is a possible D gene (6 bases). This CDR3 contains 15 residues. Trimming pared 0 bases from V and 1 base from J, leaving 9 bases between. Germline V gene data show CDR1 as MNHEY and CDR2 as SMNVEV (reference sequence). CDR3 DNA: TGTGCCAGCAGTTTATCGGGGGGGCTTAACTATGGCTACACCTTC. It specifies CASSLSGGLNYGYTF.

CDR3: CASSPIGGAAQPQHF. CDR3 in DNA: TGTGCCAGTAGTCCCATCGGGGGGGCGGCTCAGCCCCAGCATTTT. The chain links TRBV19 to TRBJ1-5; perhaps TRBD1 as D (6 bases). V lost 5 bases to trimming and J lost 6 bases, with 17 bases between them. CDR1 is LNHDA and CDR2 is SQIVND in the germline V gene (reference sequence). The CDR3 length is 15 residues.

V gene TRBV6-1 combines with J gene TRBJ1-3; 10 bases are a match to TRBD1. Germline CDR1 reads MNHNS; CDR2 reads SASEGT. The trim removed 3 bases at V and 0 bases at J, leaving 5 bases unmatched. The CDR3 is made up of 17 amino acids. Written as DNA, the CDR3 is TGTGCCAGCAGTGACCAGACAGGGGGCGCCTCTGGAAACACCATATATTTT. Its translation: CASSDQTGGASGNTIYF.

The chain employs TRBV12-3 or TRBV12-4 and TRBJ2-7; 8 positions match TRBD1. J gave up 6 bases and V 5 bases, and 6 bases lay outside the gene matches. This CDR3 has 13 amino acids. The DNA of the CDR3 is TGTGCCAGCAGTCTATGGACAGGGTCCGAGCAGTACTTC. Residues: CASSLWTGSEQYF.

This clone was found a few times. The chain recombines TRBV11-3 with TRBJ2-7; D not resolved. The V end was cut by 2 bases, the J end by 2 bases, with 10 bases between. Germline V CDR1 and CDR2: SGHNT, YENEEA. The CDR3 contains 14 residues. CDR3 sequence reads: CASSLRRSTYEQYF. CDR3 coding DNA: TGTGCCAGCAGCTTAAGACGGAGTACCTACGAGCAGTACTTC.

The rearrangement links TRBV4-1 to TRBJ1-4; D is unclear. This CDR3 contains 14 residues. Germline assignment: CDR1 MGHRA and CDR2 YSYEKL. Trimming left V 1 base short and J 7 bases short, with 10 bases between. CDR3 bases: TGCGCCAGCAGCCAAGGGAGGATAGGTGAAAAACTGTTTTTT. Translation gives CASSQGRIGEKLFF.

This rearrangement joins TRBV19 to TRBJ1-2; 7 bases line up with TRBD1. The V segment lost 6 bases and the J segment 3 bases; nucleotides outside the gene matches: 7. The CDR3 is 14 residues long. The germline gives CDR1 LNHDA, CDR2 SQIVND (reference sequence). The DNA of the CDR3 is TGTGCCAGTAGCCCACAGGGGTGGGACTATGGCTACACCTTC. This codes for CASSPQGWDYGYTF. Looking up the rest from reference TRBV19 and TRBJ1-2 gives the full variable domain: DGGITQSPKYLFRKEGQNVTLSCEQNLNHDAMYWYRQDPGQGLRLIYYSQIVNDFQKGDIAEGYSVSREKKESFPLTVTSAQKNPTAFYLCASSPQGWDYGYTFGSGTRLTVV.

The V and J genes are TRBV7-2 and TRBJ2-7, with D tentatively TRBD1 (6 bases). Trimming took off 4 bases at V and 2 bases at J, with 12 bases between the two ends. CDR1 and CDR2 from the germline V gene are SGHTA and FQGNSA. The CDR3 runs 14 residues. The CDR3 spells CASSSQGGPYEQYF. In DNA, the CDR3 is TGTGCCAGCAGCTCACAGGGCGGTCCCTACGAGCAGTACTTC. Variable domain in full (rest from reference TRBV7-2 and TRBJ2-7): GAGVSQSPSNKVTEKGKDVELRCDPISGHTALYWYRQSLGQGLEFLIYFQGNSAPDKSGLPSDRFSAERTGGSVSTLTIQRTQQEDSAVYLCASSSQGGPYEQYFGPGTRLTVT.

The rearrangement links TRBV6-5 to TRBJ1-2, with TRBD1 matching 9 bases. CDR1 is MNHEY and CDR2 is SVGAGI in the germline V gene. The CDR3 is 15 amino acids. After removal of 8 bases from V and 6 bases from J, the junction contained 13 bases not matched to a gene. CDR3 coding DNA: TGTGCCAGCTGTTTCACGACAGGGGGGGGGCATGGCTACACCTTC. It specifies CASCFTTGGGHGYTF.

This chain joins TRBV10-3 and TRBJ1-6; TRBD1 might be the D (5 bases). CDR1 and CDR2 (germline): ENHRY, SYGVKD. This CDR3 contains 15 residues. V lost 8 bases and J lost 7, with 18 bases in between. Here the CDR3 reads CAIGRDSTGNSPLHF. CDR3 sequence (DNA): TGTGCCATCGGCCGGGACTCCACGGGGAATTCACCCCTCCACTTT.

The chain has TRBV19 and TRBJ2-1; maybe TRBD2 (6 bases). The V end lost 5 bases, the J end lost 6 bases, and 17 bases lay between the germline ends. The germline CDR1 and CDR2 sequences are LNHDA and SQIVND (reference sequence). CDR3 length: 15 residues. The CDR3 nucleotides read TGTGCCAGTAGTTCGGGCGGGGCCCAATCCAATGAGCAGTTCTTC. This codes for CASSSGGAQSNEQFF.

The V gene is TRBV11-2, the J gene TRBJ2-5, with 8 bases lining up with TRBD2. In germline, CDR1 is SGHAT, CDR2 FQNNGV. The CDR3 is made up of 15 amino acids. Trimming cost V 1 base and J 1 base; bases outside gene matches: 2. In DNA, the CDR3 is TGTGCCAGCAGCTTAGTGACTAGCGCCCAAGAGACCCAGTACTTC. It encodes CASSLVTSAQETQYF.

V is TRBV18 and J is TRBJ2-1, with TRBD2 matching 8 bases. Per germline, CDR1 KGHSH and CDR2 LQKENI. Trimming cost V 2 bases and J 2 bases; bases outside gene matches: 8. This CDR3 spans 17 amino acids. The CDR3 DNA reads as TGTGCCAGCTCACCAACGGTGAGCGGGAGCCCCTACAATGAGCAGTTCTTC. It translates to CASSPTVSGSPYNEQFF.

The rearrangement joins TRBV19 to TRBJ2-7, with 7 bases aligning to TRBD1. This CDR3 has 15 amino acids. The V gene's germline CDR1 is LNHDA and CDR2 SQIVND (reference sequence). V trimming: 1 base; J trimming: 4 bases; junction bases outside the gene matches: 7. CDR3 nucleotides: TGTGCCAGTAGTATAGCGGCCAGGGGGTTTTACGAGCAGTACTTC. It translates to CASSIAARGFYEQYF.

This sequence joins TRBV7-2 and TRBJ1-1; D gene uncertain. CDR1 and CDR2 (germline): SGHTA, FQGNSA. The CDR3 consists of 13 residues. V was trimmed by 2 bases and J by 0 bases, leaving 4 bases between them. The CDR3 DNA is TGTGCCAGCAGCTTACAGTTGAACACTGAAGCTTTCTTT. This encodes CASSLQLNTEAFF.

The chain is built from TRBV28 and TRBJ1-5; TRBD1 matches 8 bases. CDR3 length: 14 residues. Germline loops: CDR1 MDHEN, CDR2 SYDVKM. V dropped 5 bases and J dropped 5; count of bases not matched to a gene: 5. CDR3 in DNA: TGTGCCAGCAGTCGGACAGGGTTTTATCAGCCCCAGCATTTT. Protein sequence: CASSRTGFYQPQHF. Full variable domain (rest looked up from reference TRBV28 and TRBJ1-5): DVKVTQSSRYLVKRTGEKVFLECVQDMDHENMFWYRQDPGLGLRLIYFSYDVKMKEKGDIPEGYSVSREKKERFSLILESASTNQTSMYLCASSRTGFYQPQHFGDGTRLSIL.

This rearrangement joins TRBV30 to TRBJ1-3; no clear D. Germline V gives CDR1 GTSNPN, CDR2 SVGIG (reference sequence). Deletions cut 4 bases from V and 1 base from J, with 17 bases between. The CDR3 sequence is 16 residues long. The CDR3 here is CAWIPVVRESGNTIYF. In DNA, the CDR3 is TGTGCCTGGATTCCTGTGGTCCGGGAATCTGGAAACACCATATATTTT.

The chain links TRBV4-2 to TRBJ1-5; possibly TRBD1 for D (6 bases). The CDR3 is made up of 17 amino acids. Trimming stripped 1 base from V and 7 bases from J, with 20 bases between. Looked up from germline, CDR1 is LGHNA and CDR2 is YNFKEQ. CDR3 nucleotides: TGTGCCAGCAGCCAAGTGGGGGGGCCGGGGGCTAGACAGCCCCAGCATTTT. This encodes CASSQVGGPGARQPQHF.